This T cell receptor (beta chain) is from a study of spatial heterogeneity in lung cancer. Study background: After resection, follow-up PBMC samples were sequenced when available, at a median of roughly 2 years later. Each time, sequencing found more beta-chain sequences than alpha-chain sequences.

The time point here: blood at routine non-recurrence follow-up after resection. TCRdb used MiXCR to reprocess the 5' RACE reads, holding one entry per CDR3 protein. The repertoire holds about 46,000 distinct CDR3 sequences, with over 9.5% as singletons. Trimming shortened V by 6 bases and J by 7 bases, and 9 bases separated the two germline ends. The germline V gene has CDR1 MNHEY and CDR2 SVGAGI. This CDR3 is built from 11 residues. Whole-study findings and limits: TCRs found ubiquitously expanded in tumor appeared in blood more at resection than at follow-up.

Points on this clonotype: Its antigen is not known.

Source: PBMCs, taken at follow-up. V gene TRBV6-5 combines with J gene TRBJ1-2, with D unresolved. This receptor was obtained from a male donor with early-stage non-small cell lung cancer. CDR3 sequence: CASRATTGYTF. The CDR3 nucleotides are TGTGCCAGCAGGGCGACTACTGGCTACACCTTC.